Below are 18 T cell receptor beta chains sequenced from a single sample in a study of beta chain features in type 1 diabetes. As every portion of the isolated RNA was reverse transcribed, the sequencing read expressed TCRB transcripts. The table came from immunoSEQ multiplex PCR; TCRdb's copy has only in-frame clones and leaves some out. The sample gives about 360,000 clones, about 12% of which show up once; around 0.015% is in the top ten. Sequencing used naive CD4+ T cells from blood. The receptors here all came from a young man in good health.

This clone has more than one count but fewer than ten. The gene calls are TRBV7-9 and TRBJ1-1, with a tentative D call TRBD1 (5 bases). The CDR3 sequence is 13 residues long. Germline assignment: CDR1 SEHNR and CDR2 FQNEAQ (reference sequence). V was pared by 1 base and J by 6 bases, with 9 bases between. The CDR3 DNA is TGTGCCAGCAGCTTAGTCAGGGTGGCTGAAGCTTTCTTT. This encodes CASSLVRVAEAFF.

This clone was found a few times. V usage is TRBV4-3 and J usage is TRBJ1-2; D ambiguous. V lost 4 bases and J lost 0, with 9 bases in between. Germline assignment: CDR1 LGHNA and CDR2 YSLEER. The CDR3 has 14 residues. CDR3 region: CASSLKIPNYGYTF. The CDR3 nucleotides are TGCGCCAGCAGCCTAAAAATTCCTAACTATGGCTACACCTTC.

This clone was detected a few times. The V and J genes are TRBV7-2 and TRBJ2-5; 7 bases are a match to TRBD2. With V trimmed by 1 base and J by 5 bases, 4 bases remained unmatched. The CDR3 has 14 residues. The V gene's germline CDR1 is SGHTA and CDR2 FQGNSA. In DNA, the CDR3 is TGTGCCAGCAGCTTAGTCGGGGGGTCGGAGACCCAGTACTTC. This gives the protein CASSLVGGSETQYF.

The chain is built from TRBV30 and TRBJ2-3, with TRBD2 matching over 14 bases. Germline assignment: CDR1 GTSNPN and CDR2 SVGIG (reference sequence). With V trimmed by 2 bases and J by 6 bases, 7 bases remained unmatched. The CDR3 runs to 16 residues. The CDR3 region has the DNA TGTGCCTGGAGTACGGGACTAGCGGGAGAAGTGGATACGCAGTATTTT. It specifies CAWSTGLAGEVDTQYF.

This sequence joins TRBV18 and TRBJ1-2; D uncertain. Deletions cut 3 bases from V and 4 bases from J, with 18 bases between. From germline, CDR1 is KGHSH and CDR2 LQKENI. The CDR3 runs to 16 residues. In nucleotides, the CDR3 is TGTGCCAGCTCACCCCAGCGGGTAATTGGGAGCTATGGCTACACCTTC. It translates to CASSPQRVIGSYGYTF.

The chain uses TRBV7-2 and TRBJ2-3; TRBD2 is a possible D gene (5 bases). Germline CDR1 SGHTA, CDR2 FQGNSA. Trimming stripped 3 bases from V and 7 bases from J, with 14 bases between. This CDR3 has 14 residues. The DNA for the CDR3 is TGTGCCAGCAGCTTCTCCGCGGGCGCAAATACGCAGTATTTT. This translates into CASSFSAGANTQYF.

This clone was observed a few times. The chain links TRBV7-2 to TRBJ2-3; TRBD1 might be the D (6 bases). The length of the CDR3 is 15 residues. V lost 1 base and J 0 bases, leaving 8 bases between the germline ends. The germline gives CDR1 SGHTA, CDR2 FQGNSA. DNA of the CDR3: TGTGCCAGCAGCTTAGGCAGGGGAAGCACAGATACGCAGTATTTT. This translates into CASSLGRGSTDTQYF.

This clone was found a few times. This chain links TRBV5-1 with TRBJ2-7, with a weak D call TRBD1 (6 bases). The CDR3 has 15 residues. The ends were cut back, 4 bases at V and 7 bases at J, with 21 bases in the middle. Germline V gene data show CDR1 as SGHRS and CDR2 as YFSETQ. The CDR3 DNA reads as TGCGCCAGCAGCCCGACCCCCACAGGGATCAGGGAGCAGTACTTC. As protein: CASSPTPTGIREQYF.

Notes on this clone: At the DNA level, this CDR3 is encoded by other sequences in the same sample as well. The genes are TRBV5-1 and TRBJ2-5; weak D call: TRBD1 (6 bases). V was pared by 0 bases and J by 4 bases, with 10 bases between. The CDR3 has 14 residues. From germline, CDR1 is SGHRS and CDR2 YFSETQ. In nucleotides, the CDR3 is TGCGCCAGCAGCTTGGCCAGGGGAAGAGAGACCCAGTACTTC. This sequence encodes CASSLARGRETQYF.

This chain joins TRBV7-2 and TRBJ2-1, with TRBD2 matching over 8 bases. The germline V gene encodes CDR1 SGHTA and CDR2 FQGNSA. The junction had 8 bases not matched to a gene; V was cut back by 4 bases and J by 3 bases. CDR3 length: 16 amino acids. CDR3 DNA: TGTGCCAGCAGCTCTCGAGGTAGCGGGAACTACAATGAGCAGTTCTTC. Its protein is CASSSRGSGNYNEQFF.

This chain connects TRBV7-2 to TRBJ2-2; 7 bases are shared with TRBD1. The V gene's germline CDR1 is SGHTA and CDR2 FQGNSA. The trim removed 4 bases at V and 7 bases at J, leaving 3 bases unmatched. CDR3 length: 13 amino acids. The CDR3 here is CASSSHRGGELFF. The CDR3 DNA is TGTGCCAGCAGCTCTCACAGGGGCGGGGAGCTGTTTTTT.

This clone was seen a handful of times. The chain recombines TRBV4-2 with TRBJ1-2; a possible D gene is TRBD1 (5 bases). The CDR3 has 15 residues. Per the germline V gene, CDR1 is LGHNA and CDR2 is YNFKEQ. V lost 1 base and J 3 bases, leaving 12 bases between the germline ends. The CDR3 DNA sequence: TGTGCCAGCAGCCAAGGGACAACCCGGGACTATGGCTACACCTTC. Translating it yields CASSQGTTRDYGYTF.

The genes are TRBV6-5 and TRBJ1-4, with unresolved D. The germline gives CDR1 MNHEY, CDR2 SVGAGI. The CDR3 is 15 amino acids. The V and J ends lost 0 bases and 2 bases respectively, with 7 bases between them. The CDR3 sequence: CASSYSMATNEKLFF. CDR3 bases: TGTGCCAGCAGTTACTCGATGGCTACTAATGAAAAACTGTTTTTT.

This clone was picked up a small number of times. The V gene is TRBV27, the J gene TRBJ1-3; 7 bases map to TRBD1. This CDR3 spans 15 amino acids. Germline CDR1 reads MNHEY; CDR2 reads SMNVEV (reference sequence). With V trimmed by 6 bases and J by 4 bases, 9 bases remained unmatched. Here the CDR3 reads CASSTTGVIGNTIYF. CDR3 nucleotide sequence: TGTGCCAGCAGCACCACAGGGGTAATAGGAAACACCATATATTTT.

V usage is TRBV20-1 and J usage is TRBJ1-4, with 7 bases identical to TRBD1. CDR1 is DFQATT, CDR2 SNEGSKA, per germline (reference sequence). The CDR3 consists of 11 residues. With V trimmed by 5 bases and J by 8 bases, 2 bases remained unmatched. The CDR3 coding sequence is TGCAGTGCTCTGACAGGGGAAAAACTGTTTTTT. Translating it yields CSALTGEKLFF.

This sequence joins TRBV30 and TRBJ1-4, with no clear D. The CDR3 is made up of 12 amino acids. Deletions cut 7 bases from V and 14 bases from J, with 20 bases between. CDR1 GTSNPN and CDR2 SVGIG come from the germline V gene (reference sequence). The CDR3 loop reads CAFRRDTRALFF. The CDR3 DNA follows: TGTGCCTTTCGGCGCGACACCCGAGCCCTGTTTTTT.

This clone showed up many times. J is TRBJ2-3 and V is TRBV4-2; 8 nucleotides line up with TRBD2. With 6 bases clipped from V and 2 bases from J, the junction kept 10 bases outside the gene matches. The CDR3 sequence is 16 residues long. The germline CDR1 and CDR2 sequences are LGHNA and YNFKEQ. The CDR3 bases are TGTGCCAGCAGTCATGCGGGAGGTTCCACCACAGATACGCAGTATTTT. It yields the protein CASSHAGGSTTDTQYF.

This clone was seen a few times. The chain carries TRBV5-4 and TRBJ1-6; 8 nucleotides line up with TRBD1. Germline values: CDR1 SGHNT, CDR2 YYREEE (reference sequence). The CDR3 loop spans 15 amino acids. V shed 0 bases, J shed 11 bases, and the junction held 7 bases outside the gene matches. CDR3 DNA sequence: TGTGCCAGCAGCTTGGCAGGACAGGGTATGGCACCCCTCCACTTT. Translated: CASSLAGQGMAPLHF.